This is a list of T cell receptor beta chains from one sample in a study of early T cells in non-severe SARS-CoV-2 infection. One entry per CDR3 protein, called by TCRdb with MiXCR from the 5' RACE reads. The sample carries some 30,000 distinct CDR3 sequences, about 4.2% recorded once. Sequencing was carried out using whole blood. Receptors originate from an adult who was a healthcare worker with PCR-confirmed SARS-CoV-2 infection or an uninfected control (not recorded which). CDR3s include the opening cysteine and the closing phenylalanine or tryptophan. D genes are given only for firm matches. For some rows the clone size is stated as once, few or many, or as a class when expanded; others skip it.

abundance,d_gene,v_gene,j_gene,CDR3aa,CDR3nt
many,NA,TRBV15,TRBJ2-3,CATSRGLGSGRGDTDTQYF,TGTGCCACCAGCAGAGGGTTGGGCTCCGGCAGGGGAGACACAGATACGCAGTATTTT
few,TRBD2,TRBV15,TRBJ2-1,CATSRDPSGEYNEQFF,TGTGCCACCAGCAGGGATCCTAGCGGGGAATACAATGAGCAGTTCTTC
many,NA,TRBV12-3/TRBV12-4,TRBJ2-3,CASSLRGSADTQYF,TGTGCCAGCAGCCTCCGTGGGAGCGCTGATACGCAGTATTTT
few,NA,TRBV5-4,TRBJ2-5,CASSSAQLQETQYF,TGTGCCAGCAGTTCGGCACAGCTCCAAGAGACCCAGTACTTC
NA,TRBD1,TRBV10-3,TRBJ1-6,CAITEMDRLSSYNSPLHF,TGTGCCATCACTGAGATGGACAGGCTGAGCTCCTATAATTCACCCCTCCACTTT
NA,TRBD1,TRBV5-1,TRBJ2-7,CASSWVQGSGEQYF,TGCGCCAGCAGCTGGGTACAGGGGTCGGGAGAGCAGTACTTC
many,TRBD1,TRBV20-1,TRBJ1-5,CSARPLRTGRDGNQPQHF,TGCAGTGCTAGACCACTGAGGACAGGTCGGGATGGCAATCAGCCCCAGCATTTT
many,NA,TRBV29-1,TRBJ2-3,CTWRGEQDTQYF,TGCACTTGGAGGGGGGAACAAGATACGCAGTATTTT
many,NA,TRBV14,TRBJ2-2,CASSRLGLELFF,TGTGCCAGCAGCCGGCTCGGTTTAGAGCTGTTTTTT
medium-sized,NA,TRBV11-2,TRBJ2-1,CASSLDSQTYNEQFF,TGTGCCAGCAGCTTAGATTCACAGACCTACAATGAGCAGTTCTTC
NA,TRBD2,TRBV4-2,TRBJ2-4,CASSPWTSEIPKNIQYF,TGTGCCAGCAGCCCATGGACTAGCGAAATCCCCAAAAACATTCAGTACTTC
many,NA,TRBV10-1,TRBJ1-1,CASSEMRNTEAFF,TGCGCCAGCAGTGAGATGAGGAACACTGAAGCTTTCTTT
many,TRBD1,TRBV10-1,TRBJ2-2,CASNSPGTGGELFF,TGCGCCAGCAATTCTCCCGGGACAGGCGGGGAGCTGTTTTTT
NA,NA,TRBV7-8,TRBJ2-5,CASSGQPGGQETQYF,TGTGCCAGCAGCGGGCAACCCGGGGGACAAGAGACCCAGTACTTC
many,NA,TRBV20-1,TRBJ1-5,CSAYYSNQPQHF,TGCAGTGCTTACTATAGCAATCAGCCCCAGCATTTT
many,NA,TRBV28,TRBJ2-7,CASSPPPADEQYF,TGTGCCAGCAGTCCCCCCCCTGCCGACGAGCAGTACTTC
many,TRBD2,TRBV11-3,TRBJ2-1,CASSSLAGAFNEQFF,TGTGCCAGCAGCTCTTTAGCGGGGGCATTCAATGAGCAGTTCTTC
many,NA,TRBV7-9,TRBJ1-1,CASGKYINTEAFF,TGTGCCAGCGGCAAGTACATAAACACTGAAGCTTTCTTT
many,TRBD2,TRBV29-1,TRBJ2-7,CSGGGDSYEQYF,TGCAGCGGGGGAGGGGACTCCTACGAGCAGTACTTC
many,TRBD1,TRBV5-1,TRBJ2-7,CASSQTGGPDEQYF,TGCGCCAGCAGCCAAACAGGGGGCCCCGACGAGCAGTACTTC
many,NA,TRBV12-3/TRBV12-4,TRBJ2-1,CASSLAGGSYNEQFF,TGTGCCAGCAGTTTAGCGGGGGGCTCCTACAATGAGCAGTTCTTC
many,TRBD1,TRBV6-2/TRBV6-3,TRBJ2-2,CASSYSITGGCTGELFF,TGTGCCAGCAGTTACTCGATAACAGGGGGCTGCACCGGGGAGCTGTTTTTT
many,NA,TRBV27,TRBJ1-2,CASSLALGVGGYTF,TGTGCCAGCAGTCTAGCCCTTGGGGTGGGGGGCTACACCTTC
many,NA,TRBV20-1,TRBJ1-6,CSARELTNSPLHF,TGCAGTGCTAGAGAACTGACCAATTCACCCCTCCACTTT
few,NA,TRBV5-1,TRBJ2-1,CASSLRGMDEQFF,TGCGCCAGCAGCCTTAGGGGTATGGATGAGCAGTTCTTC
few,NA,TRBV18,TRBJ1-3,CASSLVAPTPSSGNTIYF,TGTGCCAGCTCCCTCGTCGCCCCGACACCGAGCTCTGGAAACACCATATATTTT
many,NA,TRBV30,TRBJ2-7,CAWSVRASHDEQYF,TGTGCCTGGAGTGTAAGGGCCAGTCACGACGAGCAGTACTTC
many,NA,TRBV5-4,TRBJ2-6,CASSSRGGSASGYGANVLTF,TGTGCCAGCAGCTCACGAGGAGGGTCGGCGTCGGGGTATGGGGCCAACGTCCTGACTTTC
many,NA,TRBV7-2,TRBJ1-6,CASSLSGGGDSPLHF,TGTGCCAGCAGCTTATCGGGGGGTGGAGATTCACCCCTCCACTTT
NA,NA,TRBV5-6,TRBJ2-2,CASSPTEVHTGELFF,TGTGCCAGCAGCCCGACAGAAGTACACACCGGGGAGCTGTTTTTT
many,TRBD1,TRBV11-2,TRBJ2-3,CASSSKGGQGPDTQYF,TGTGCCAGCAGCTCCAAGGGGGGACAGGGGCCAGATACGCAGTATTTT
many,NA,TRBV12-3/TRBV12-4,TRBJ1-3,CASSLGANSGNTIYF,TGTGCCAGCAGTCTTGGGGCCAACTCTGGAAACACCATATATTTT
many,NA,TRBV7-9,TRBJ1-2,CASSTPGHPSIRYTF,TGTGCCAGCAGCACTCCGGGACACCCGTCTATTCGCTACACCTTC
many,TRBD1,TRBV5-1,TRBJ2-1,CASSLRQGLYNEQFF,TGCGCCAGCAGCTTGCGACAGGGCCTCTACAATGAGCAGTTCTTC
many,NA,TRBV29-1,TRBJ2-7,CSVFRDGNSYEQYF,TGCAGCGTTTTCCGGGACGGTAACTCCTACGAGCAGTACTTC
many,NA,TRBV28,TRBJ1-2,CASITEGTYGYTF,TGTGCCAGCATTACCGAGGGGACCTATGGCTACACCTTC
many,NA,TRBV20-1,TRBJ2-1,CSARDWDFSSYNEQFF,TGCAGTGCTAGAGATTGGGACTTTAGCTCCTACAATGAGCAGTTCTTC
many,TRBD1,TRBV5-1,TRBJ1-1,CASSLEPGGDTEAFF,TGCGCCAGCAGCTTGGAGCCAGGGGGTGACACTGAAGCTTTCTTT
few,TRBD2,TRBV20-1,TRBJ2-3,CSATPLSGGHTDTQYF,TGCAGTGCCACGCCCCTAAGCGGGGGGCACACAGATACGCAGTATTTT
many,TRBD2,TRBV6-1,TRBJ2-3,CASSLSGGATADTQYF,TGTGCCAGCAGTCTTAGCGGGGGGGCAACAGCAGATACGCAGTATTTT
many,NA,TRBV7-6,TRBJ2-5,CASSRNKETQYF,TGTGCCAGCAGTCGAAATAAAGAGACCCAGTACTTC
few,TRBD1,TRBV5-4,TRBJ1-2,CASSLQEGAAGYTF,TGTGCCAGCAGCTTACAGGAGGGGGCGGCGGGCTACACCTTC
few,NA,TRBV10-3,TRBJ2-3,CAISEGRSSSTDTQYF,TGTGCCATCAGTGAAGGCAGATCTTCTAGCACAGATACGCAGTATTTT
many,NA,TRBV6-1,TRBJ1-6,CATLLDNSYNSPLHF,TGTGCCACCCTACTCGACAACTCCTATAATTCACCCCTCCACTTT
many,NA,TRBV6-1,TRBJ2-7,CASSAGHSSYEQYF,TGTGCCAGCAGTGCGGGACACTCGTCCTACGAGCAGTACTTC
few,TRBD2,TRBV5-1,TRBJ2-3,CASSVTSGSTDTQYF,TGCGCCAGCAGCGTGACTAGCGGGAGCACAGATACGCAGTATTTT
many,TRBD2,TRBV2,TRBJ2-7,CAVPTGGGEQYF,TGTGCCGTCCCGACGGGGGGAGGCGAGCAGTACTTC
few,NA,TRBV5-1,TRBJ2-3,CASSLTVPDTQYF,TGCGCCAGCAGCTTGACCGTACCAGATACGCAGTATTTT
many,TRBD2,TRBV20-1,TRBJ2-5,CSARLAGALETQYF,TGCAGTGCTAGACTAGCGGGGGCTCTGGAGACCCAGTACTTC
medium-sized,TRBD1,TRBV29-1,TRBJ2-1,CSVDLQGRFYNEQFF,TGCAGCGTGGACCTACAGGGGCGGTTCTACAATGAGCAGTTCTTC
many,NA,TRBV18,TRBJ2-3,CASSPTAGTDTQYF,TGTGCCAGCTCACCCACGGCGGGCACAGATACGCAGTATTTT
few,TRBD1,TRBV29-1,TRBJ2-5,CRDRDSVETQYF,TGCAGGGACCGGGACAGCGTAGAGACCCAGTACTTC